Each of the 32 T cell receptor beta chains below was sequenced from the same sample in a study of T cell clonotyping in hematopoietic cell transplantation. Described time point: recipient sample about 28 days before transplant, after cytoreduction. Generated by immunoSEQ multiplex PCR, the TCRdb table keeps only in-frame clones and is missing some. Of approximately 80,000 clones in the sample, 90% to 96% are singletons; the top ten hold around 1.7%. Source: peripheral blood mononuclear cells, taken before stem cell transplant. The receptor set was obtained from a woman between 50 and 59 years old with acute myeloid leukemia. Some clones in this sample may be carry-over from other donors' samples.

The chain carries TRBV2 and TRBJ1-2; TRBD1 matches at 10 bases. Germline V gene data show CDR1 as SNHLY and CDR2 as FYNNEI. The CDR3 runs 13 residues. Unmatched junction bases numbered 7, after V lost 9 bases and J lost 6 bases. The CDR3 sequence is CARVRQGANGYTF. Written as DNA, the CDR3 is TGTGCCAGGGTCAGACAGGGGGCTAATGGCTACACCTTC.

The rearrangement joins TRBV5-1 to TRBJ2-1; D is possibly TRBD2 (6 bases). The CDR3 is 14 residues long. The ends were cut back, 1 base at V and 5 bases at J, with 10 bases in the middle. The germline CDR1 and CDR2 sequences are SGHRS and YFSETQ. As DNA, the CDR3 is TGCGCCAGCAGCTTGCGGGGGACCGACAATGAGCAGTTCTTC. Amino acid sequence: CASSLRGTDNEQFF.

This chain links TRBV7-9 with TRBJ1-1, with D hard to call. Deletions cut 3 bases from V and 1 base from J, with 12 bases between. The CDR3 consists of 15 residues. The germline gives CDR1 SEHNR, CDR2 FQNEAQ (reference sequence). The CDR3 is CASSLDGRSNTEAFF. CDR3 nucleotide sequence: TGTGCCAGCAGCTTGGACGGCAGGTCGAACACTGAAGCTTTCTTT.

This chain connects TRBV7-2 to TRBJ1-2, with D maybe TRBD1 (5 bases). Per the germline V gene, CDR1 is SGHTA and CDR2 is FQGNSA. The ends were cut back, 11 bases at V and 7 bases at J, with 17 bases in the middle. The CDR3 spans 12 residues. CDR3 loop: CASGTGQSGYTF. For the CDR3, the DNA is TGTGCCTCCGGCACAGGTCAGTCTGGCTACACCTTC.

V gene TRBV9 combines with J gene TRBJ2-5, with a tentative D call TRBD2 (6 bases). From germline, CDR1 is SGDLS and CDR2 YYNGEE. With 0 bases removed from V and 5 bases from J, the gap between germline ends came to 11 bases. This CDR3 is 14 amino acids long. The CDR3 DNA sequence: TGTGCCAGCAGCGTAGATCTGGGGAGGGAGACCCAGTACTTC. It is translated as CASSVDLGRETQYF.

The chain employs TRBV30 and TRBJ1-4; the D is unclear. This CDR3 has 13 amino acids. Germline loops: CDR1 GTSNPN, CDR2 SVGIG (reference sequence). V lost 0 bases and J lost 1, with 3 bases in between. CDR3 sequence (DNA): TGTGCCTGGAGTGTACGAACTAATGAAAAACTGTTTTTT. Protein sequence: CAWSVRTNEKLFF. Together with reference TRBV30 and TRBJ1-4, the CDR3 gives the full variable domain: SQTIHQWPATLVQPVGSPLSLECTVEGTSNPNLYWYRQAAGRGLQLLFYSVGIGQISSEVPQNLSASRPQDRQFILSSKKLLLSDSGFYLCAWSVRTNEKLFFGSGTQLSVL.

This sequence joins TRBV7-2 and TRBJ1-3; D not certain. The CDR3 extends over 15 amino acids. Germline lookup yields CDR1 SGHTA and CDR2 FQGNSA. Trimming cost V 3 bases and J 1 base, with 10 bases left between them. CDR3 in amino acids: CASSFGRFSGNTIYF. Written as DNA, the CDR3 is TGTGCCAGCAGCTTTGGCAGGTTTTCTGGAAACACCATATATTTT.

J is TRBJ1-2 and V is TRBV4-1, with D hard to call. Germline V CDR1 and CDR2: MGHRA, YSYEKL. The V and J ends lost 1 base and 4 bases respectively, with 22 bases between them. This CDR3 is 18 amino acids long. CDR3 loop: CASSQGLAMDLLSYGYTF. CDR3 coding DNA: TGCGCCAGCAGCCAAGGCTTGGCAATGGACCTCTTATCCTATGGCTACACCTTC.

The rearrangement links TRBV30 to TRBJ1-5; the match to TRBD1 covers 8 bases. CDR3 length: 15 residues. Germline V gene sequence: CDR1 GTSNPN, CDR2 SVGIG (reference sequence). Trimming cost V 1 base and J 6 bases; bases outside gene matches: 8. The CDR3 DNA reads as TGTGCCTGGAGTGAGTTCCCAGGGGGCTTTCAGCCCCAGCATTTT. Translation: CAWSEFPGGFQPQHF.

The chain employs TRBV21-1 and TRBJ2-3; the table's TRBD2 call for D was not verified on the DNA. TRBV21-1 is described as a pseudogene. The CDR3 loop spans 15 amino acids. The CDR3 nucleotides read TGTGCCAGCAACGGTTCGGGGGGATCCACAGATACGCAGTATTTT. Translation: CASNGSGGSTDTQYF.

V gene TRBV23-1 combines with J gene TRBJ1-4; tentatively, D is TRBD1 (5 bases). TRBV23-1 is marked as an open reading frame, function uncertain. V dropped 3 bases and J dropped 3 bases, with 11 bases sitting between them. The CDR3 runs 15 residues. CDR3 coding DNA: TGCGCCAGCAGTCACCCCGGGACGCCTAATGAAAAACTGTTTTTT. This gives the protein CASSHPGTPNEKLFF.

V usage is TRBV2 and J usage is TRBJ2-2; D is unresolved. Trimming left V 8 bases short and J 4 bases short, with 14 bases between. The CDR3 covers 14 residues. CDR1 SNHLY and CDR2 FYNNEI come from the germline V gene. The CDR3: CASRVGQVTGELFF. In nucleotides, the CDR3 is TGTGCCAGCCGGGTCGGGCAGGTCACCGGGGAGCTGTTTTTT.

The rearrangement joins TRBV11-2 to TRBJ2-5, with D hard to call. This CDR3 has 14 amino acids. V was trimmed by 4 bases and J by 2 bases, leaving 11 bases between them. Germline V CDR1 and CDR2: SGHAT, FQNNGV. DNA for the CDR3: TGTGCCAGCAGCTCCTCGAGCCTACAAGAGACCCAGTACTTC. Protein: CASSSSSLQETQYF.

CDR3 loop: CAWSVQGAVNTGELFF. The CDR3 bases are TGTGCCTGGAGTGTACAGGGGGCCGTGAACACCGGGGAGCTGTTTTTT. V usage is TRBV30 and J usage is TRBJ2-2; TRBD1 matches 9 bases. V shed 0 bases, J shed 1 base, and the junction held 3 bases outside the gene matches. Per germline, CDR1 GTSNPN and CDR2 SVGIG (reference sequence). CDR3 length: 16 amino acids.

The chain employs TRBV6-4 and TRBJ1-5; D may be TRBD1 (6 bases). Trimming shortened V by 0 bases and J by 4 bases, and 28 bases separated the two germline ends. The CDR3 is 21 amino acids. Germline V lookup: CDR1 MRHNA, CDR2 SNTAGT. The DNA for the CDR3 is TGTGCCAGCAGTGACTCGAGTTCAGTAATTTACAGGGAGGGAAATAATCAGCCCCAGCATTTT. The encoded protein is CASSDSSSVIYREGNNQPQHF.

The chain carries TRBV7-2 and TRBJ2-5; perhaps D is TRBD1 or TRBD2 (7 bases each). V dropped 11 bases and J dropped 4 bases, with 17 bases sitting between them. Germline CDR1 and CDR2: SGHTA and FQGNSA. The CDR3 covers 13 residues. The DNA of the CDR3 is TGTGCCTCACGGGCAGGGGGGGGAGAGACCCAGTACTTC. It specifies CASRAGGGETQYF. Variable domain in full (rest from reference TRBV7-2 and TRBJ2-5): GAGVSQSPSNKVTEKGKDVELRCDPISGHTALYWYRQSLGQGLEFLIYFQGNSAPDKSGLPSDRFSAERTGGSVSTLTIQRTQQEDSAVYLCASRAGGGETQYFGPGTRLLVL.

The CDR3 is CASTAQGHTEAFF. The CDR3 nucleotides read TGTGCCAGTACCGCGCAGGGGCACACTGAAGCTTTCTTT. The chain employs TRBV19 and TRBJ1-1; possibly TRBD1 for D (6 bases). CDR1 and CDR2 from the germline V gene are LNHDA and SQIVND (reference sequence). The CDR3 length is 13 residues. Trimming left V 7 bases short and J 3 bases short, with 12 bases between.

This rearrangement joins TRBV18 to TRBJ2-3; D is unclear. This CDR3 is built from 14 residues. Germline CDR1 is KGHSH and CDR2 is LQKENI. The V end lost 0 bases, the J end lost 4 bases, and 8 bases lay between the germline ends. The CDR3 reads CASSPPSPADTQYF. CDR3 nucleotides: TGTGCCAGCTCACCACCGAGCCCGGCAGATACGCAGTATTTT.

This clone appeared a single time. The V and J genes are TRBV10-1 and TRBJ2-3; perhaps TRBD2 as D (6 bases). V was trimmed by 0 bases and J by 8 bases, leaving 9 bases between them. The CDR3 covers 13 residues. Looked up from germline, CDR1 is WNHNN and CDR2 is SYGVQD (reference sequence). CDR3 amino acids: CASSESGEATQYF. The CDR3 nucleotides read TGCGCCAGCAGTGAGTCCGGGGAGGCTACGCAGTATTTT.

The CDR3 sequence is CASSYGGWRTGELFF. CDR3 DNA: TGTGCCAGCAGTTACGGGGGTTGGAGAACCGGGGAGCTGTTTTTT. This chain links TRBV6-5 with TRBJ2-2; D possibly uses TRBD1 or TRBD2 (5 bases each). CDR3 length: 15 amino acids. CDR1 and CDR2 (germline): MNHEY, SVGAGI. V was shortened by 2 bases and J by 5 bases, with 12 bases between the two germline ends.

CDR3 coding DNA: TGTGCCAGCAGCTACTCGACAGGCCCAAATGTTGAGCAGTACTTC. Translated, it gives CASSYSTGPNVEQYF. The V and J genes are TRBV5-6 and TRBJ2-7; a weak D match, TRBD1 (6 bases). The CDR3 is 15 amino acids. The V gene's germline CDR1 is SGHDT and CDR2 YYEEEE. Trimming took 3 bases from V and 7 from J, leaving 20 bases between them.

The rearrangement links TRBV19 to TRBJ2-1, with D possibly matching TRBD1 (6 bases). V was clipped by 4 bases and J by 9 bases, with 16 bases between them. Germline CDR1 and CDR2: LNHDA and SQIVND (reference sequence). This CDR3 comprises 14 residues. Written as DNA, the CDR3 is TGTGCCAGTAGTAGAGCAGGGGATCAGGGTGAGCAGTTCTTC. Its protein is CASSRAGDQGEQFF. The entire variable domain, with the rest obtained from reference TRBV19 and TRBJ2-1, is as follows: DGGITQSPKYLFRKEGQNVTLSCEQNLNHDAMYWYRQDPGQGLRLIYYSQIVNDFQKGDIAEGYSVSREKKESFPLTVTSAQKNPTAFYLCASSRAGDQGEQFFGPGTRLTVL.

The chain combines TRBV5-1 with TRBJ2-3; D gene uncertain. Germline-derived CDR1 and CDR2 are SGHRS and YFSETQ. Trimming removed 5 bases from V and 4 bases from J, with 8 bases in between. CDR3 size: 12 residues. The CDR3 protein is CASRMNADTQYF. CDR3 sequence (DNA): TGCGCCAGCAGGATGAATGCAGATACGCAGTATTTT.

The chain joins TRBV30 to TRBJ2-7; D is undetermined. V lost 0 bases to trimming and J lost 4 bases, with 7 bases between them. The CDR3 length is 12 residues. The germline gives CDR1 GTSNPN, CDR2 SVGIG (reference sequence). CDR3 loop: CAWSVFFYEQYF. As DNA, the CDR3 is TGTGCCTGGAGTGTTTTTTTTTACGAGCAGTACTTC.

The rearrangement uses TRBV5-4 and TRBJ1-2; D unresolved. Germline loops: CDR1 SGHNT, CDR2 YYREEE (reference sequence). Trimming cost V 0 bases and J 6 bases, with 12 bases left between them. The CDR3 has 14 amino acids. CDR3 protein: CASSLVGLVDGYTF. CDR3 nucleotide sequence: TGTGCCAGCAGCTTGGTTGGATTAGTCGATGGCTACACCTTC.

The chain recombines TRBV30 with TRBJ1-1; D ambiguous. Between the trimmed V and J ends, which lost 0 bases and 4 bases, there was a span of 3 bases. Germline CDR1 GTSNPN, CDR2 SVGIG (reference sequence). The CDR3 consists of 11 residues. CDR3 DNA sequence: TGTGCCTGGAGTGTTGTCACTGAAGCTTTCTTT. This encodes CAWSVVTEAFF. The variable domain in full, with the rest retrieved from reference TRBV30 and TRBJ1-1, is SQTIHQWPATLVQPVGSPLSLECTVEGTSNPNLYWYRQAAGRGLQLLFYSVGIGQISSEVPQNLSASRPQDRQFILSSKKLLLSDSGFYLCAWSVVTEAFFGQGTRLTVV.

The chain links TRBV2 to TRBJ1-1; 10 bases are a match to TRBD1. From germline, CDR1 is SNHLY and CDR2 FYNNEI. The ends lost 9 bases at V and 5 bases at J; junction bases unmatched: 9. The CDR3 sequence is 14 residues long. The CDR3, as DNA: TGTGCCAGATCCGGGACAGGGGATCGTACTGAAGCTTTCTTT. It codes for CARSGTGDRTEAFF. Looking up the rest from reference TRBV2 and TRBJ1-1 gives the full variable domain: EPEVTQTPSHQVTQMGQEVILRCVPISNHLYFYWYRQILGQKVEFLVSFYNNEISEKSEIFDDQFSVERPDGSNFTLKIRSTKLEDSAMYFCARSGTGDRTEAFFGQGTRLTVV.

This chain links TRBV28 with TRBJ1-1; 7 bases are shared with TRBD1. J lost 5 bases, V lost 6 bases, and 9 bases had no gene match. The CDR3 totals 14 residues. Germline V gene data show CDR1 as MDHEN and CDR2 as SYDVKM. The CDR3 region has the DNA TGTGCCAGCAGCGCAAGACAGGGTAGGACTGAAGCTTTCTTT. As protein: CASSARQGRTEAFF.

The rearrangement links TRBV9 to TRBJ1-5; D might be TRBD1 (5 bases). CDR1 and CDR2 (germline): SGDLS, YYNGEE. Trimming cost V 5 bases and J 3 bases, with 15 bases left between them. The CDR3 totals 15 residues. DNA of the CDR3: TGTGCCAGCAGTACCGGGGGACTGAACAATCAGCCCCAGCATTTT. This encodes CASSTGGLNNQPQHF.

The CDR3: CASSQGQSKTEAFF. CDR3 nucleotides: TGCGCCAGCAGCCAGGGACAGAGTAAAACCGAAGCTTTCTTT. This sequence joins TRBV5-1 and TRBJ1-1, with 7 bases fitting TRBD1. CDR3 length: 14 amino acids. In germline, CDR1 is SGHRS, CDR2 YFSETQ. Trimming cost V 4 bases and J 8 bases; bases outside gene matches: 11. The whole variable domain, remainder taken from reference TRBV5-1 and TRBJ1-1, is KAGVTQTPRYLIKTRGQQVTLSCSPISGHRSVSWYQQTPGQGLQFLFEYFSETQRNKGNFPGRFSGRQFSNSRSEMNVSTLELGDSALYLCASSQGQSKTEAFFGQGTRLTVV.

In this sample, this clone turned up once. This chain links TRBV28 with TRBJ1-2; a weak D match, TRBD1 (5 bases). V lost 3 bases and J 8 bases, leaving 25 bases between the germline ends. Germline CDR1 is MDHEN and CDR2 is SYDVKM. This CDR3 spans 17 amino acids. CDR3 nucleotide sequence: TGTGCCAGCAGTTTCGGGCGGGGGGGACCGGGCCGCTGGGGCTACACCTTC. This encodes CASSFGRGGPGRWGYTF.

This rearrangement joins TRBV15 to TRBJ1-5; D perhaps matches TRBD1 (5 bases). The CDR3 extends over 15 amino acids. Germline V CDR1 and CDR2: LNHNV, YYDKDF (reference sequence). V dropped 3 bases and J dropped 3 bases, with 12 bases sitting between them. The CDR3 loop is CATSRKWGNNQPQHF. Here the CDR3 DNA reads TGTGCCACCAGCAGGAAGTGGGGGAACAATCAGCCCCAGCATTTT.